A selection of T cell receptor beta chains follows, all from one sample in a study of cytomegalovirus exposure and HLA in healthy donors. The method was immunoSEQ multiplex PCR; TCRdb's version includes in-frame clones alone and lacks a portion of them. Altogether tens of thousands of clones are present, roughly 80% being singletons, with the ten largest covering 2.1%. Sample: PBMCs. These TCRs come from a man aged 18-30 years in good health and CMV-seronegative. The CDR3 runs from the conserved cysteine through the conserved F or W. A D gene is named only where the DNA matches it firmly. Some rows have no size entry. The others give once, few or many, or a class for an expanded clone.

TRBV27	TRBJ2-7	.	.	CASSLVLGIYEQYF	TGTGCCAGCAGTTTAGTCCTCGGGATCTACGAGCAGTACTTC
TRBV9	TRBJ1-2	TRBD1	.	CASSPRQGGSYGYTF	TGTGCCAGCAGCCCCCGACAGGGTGGGTCCTATGGCTACACCTTC
TRBV9	TRBJ2-7	TRBD2	.	CASSLAGTYEQYF	TGTGCCAGCTCGCTAGCGGGCACCTACGAGCAGTACTTC
TRBV7-3	TRBJ2-1	.	.	CASSSGTPKQFF	TGTGCCAGCAGCTCCGGGACTCCAAAGCAGTTCTTC
TRBV15	TRBJ1-2	.	few	CATSKARGGYTF	TGTGCCACCAGCAAGGCGCGGGGGGGCTACACCTTC
TRBV6-5	TRBJ2-1	TRBD2	few	CATSPGGGKINEQFF	TGTGCCACCTCCCCGGGAGGGGGAAAGATCAATGAGCAGTTCTTC
TRBV5-6	TRBJ2-1	TRBD2	.	CASSPGLAGYNEQFF	TGTGCCAGCAGCCCGGGACTAGCGGGGTACAATGAGCAGTTCTTC
TRBV10-2	TRBJ2-7	.	.	CATLSYEQYF	TGCGCCACCCTCTCCTACGAGCAGTACTTC
TRBV2	TRBJ2-1	.	.	CASSDQGNEQFF	TGTGCCAGCAGTGATCAGGGGAATGAGCAGTTCTTC
TRBV2	TRBJ2-5	.	.	CASSYQETQYF	TGTGCCAGCAGTTATCAAGAGACCCAGTACTTC
TRBV6-5	TRBJ1-1	.	.	CASTPEARITEAFF	TGTGCCAGCACACCCGAAGCGCGCATCACTGAAGCTTTCTTT
TRBV7-8	TRBJ2-1	TRBD2	.	CASSSGLAGVYEQFF	TGTGCCAGCAGCTCCGGACTAGCGGGAGTCTATGAGCAGTTCTTC
TRBV7-9	TRBJ1-1	.	.	CASSSARVNTEAFF	TGTGCCAGCAGTTCAGCCAGGGTGAACACTGAAGCTTTCTTT
TRBV7-9	TRBJ2-7	TRBD2	once	CASSLERDYEQYF	TGTGCCAGCAGCTTAGAGCGGGACTACGAGCAGTACTTC
TRBV15	TRBJ2-5	.	.	CATSPHRVLETQYF	TGTGCCACCAGCCCCCACAGGGTCCTCGAGACCCAGTACTTC
TRBV30	TRBJ2-7	TRBD2	.	CAWTTSGSSYEQYF	TGTGCCTGGACCACTAGCGGGAGCTCCTACGAGCAGTACTTC
TRBV18	TRBJ1-5	.	.	CASSPPEAGARQPQHF	TGTGCCAGCTCACCACCGGAGGCAGGTGCAAGGCAGCCCCAGCATTTT
TRBV4-1	TRBJ2-7	TRBD2	.	CASSQILAGVYEQYF	TGCGCCAGCAGCCAAATCTTAGCGGGAGTATACGAGCAGTACTTC
TRBV6-5	TRBJ2-5	.	.	CASNKGHRQYF	TGTGCCAGCAACAAAGGACACCGGCAGTACTTC
TRBV5-4	TRBJ1-1	TRBD1	.	CASRRDRGAGGTEAFF	TGTGCCAGCAGAAGAGACAGGGGCGCCGGGGGCACTGAAGCTTTCTTT
TRBV29-1	TRBJ1-3	TRBD1	.	CSVGQGLGGNTIYF	TGCAGCGTGGGACAGGGTTTGGGTGGAAACACCATATATTTT
TRBV7-9	TRBJ1-2	.	.	CASSQENYGYTF	TGTGCCAGCAGCCAAGAGAACTATGGCTACACCTTC
TRBV14	TRBJ2-5	.	once	CASSPSLGVWETQYF	TGTGCCAGCAGCCCCTCACTCGGGGTCTGGGAGACCCAGTACTTC
TRBV5-1	TRBJ1-1	.	.	CASGNGNLNTEAFF	TGCGCCAGCGGAAACGGGAACCTTAACACTGAAGCTTTCTTT
TRBV6-5	TRBJ2-2	.	.	CASSYATGTGELFF	TGTGCCAGCAGTTACGCTACAGGGACCGGGGAGCTGTTTTTT
TRBV18	TRBJ2-6	.	.	CASSPGGAGANVLTF	TGTGCCAGCTCACCAGGGGGCGCTGGGGCCAACGTCCTGACTTTC